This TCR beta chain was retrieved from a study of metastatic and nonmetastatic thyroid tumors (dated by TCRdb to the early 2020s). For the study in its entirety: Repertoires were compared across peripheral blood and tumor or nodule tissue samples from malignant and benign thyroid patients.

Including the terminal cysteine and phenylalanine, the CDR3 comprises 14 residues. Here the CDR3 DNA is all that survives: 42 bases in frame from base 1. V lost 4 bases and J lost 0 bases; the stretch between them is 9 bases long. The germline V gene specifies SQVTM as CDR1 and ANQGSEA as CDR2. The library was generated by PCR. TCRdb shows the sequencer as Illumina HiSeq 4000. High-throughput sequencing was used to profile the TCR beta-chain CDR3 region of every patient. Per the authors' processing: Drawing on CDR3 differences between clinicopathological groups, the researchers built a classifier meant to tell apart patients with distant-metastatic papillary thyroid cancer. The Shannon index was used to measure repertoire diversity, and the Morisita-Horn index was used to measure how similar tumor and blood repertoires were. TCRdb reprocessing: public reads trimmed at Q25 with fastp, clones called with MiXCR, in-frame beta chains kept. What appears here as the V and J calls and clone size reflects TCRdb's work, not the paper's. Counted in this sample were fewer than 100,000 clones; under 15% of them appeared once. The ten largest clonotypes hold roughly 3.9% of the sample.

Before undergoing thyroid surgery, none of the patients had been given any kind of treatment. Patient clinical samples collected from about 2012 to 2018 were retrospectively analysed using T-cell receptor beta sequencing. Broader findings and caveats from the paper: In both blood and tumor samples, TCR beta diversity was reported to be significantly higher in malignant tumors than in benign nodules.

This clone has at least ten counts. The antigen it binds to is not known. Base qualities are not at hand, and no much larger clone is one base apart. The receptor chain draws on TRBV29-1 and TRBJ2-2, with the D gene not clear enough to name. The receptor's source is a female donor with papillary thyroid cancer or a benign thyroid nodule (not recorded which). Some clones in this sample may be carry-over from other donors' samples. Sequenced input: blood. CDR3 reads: CSVGEGTNTGELFF. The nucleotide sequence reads TGCAGCGTTGGGGAAGGCACGAACACCGGGGAGCTGTTTTTT.